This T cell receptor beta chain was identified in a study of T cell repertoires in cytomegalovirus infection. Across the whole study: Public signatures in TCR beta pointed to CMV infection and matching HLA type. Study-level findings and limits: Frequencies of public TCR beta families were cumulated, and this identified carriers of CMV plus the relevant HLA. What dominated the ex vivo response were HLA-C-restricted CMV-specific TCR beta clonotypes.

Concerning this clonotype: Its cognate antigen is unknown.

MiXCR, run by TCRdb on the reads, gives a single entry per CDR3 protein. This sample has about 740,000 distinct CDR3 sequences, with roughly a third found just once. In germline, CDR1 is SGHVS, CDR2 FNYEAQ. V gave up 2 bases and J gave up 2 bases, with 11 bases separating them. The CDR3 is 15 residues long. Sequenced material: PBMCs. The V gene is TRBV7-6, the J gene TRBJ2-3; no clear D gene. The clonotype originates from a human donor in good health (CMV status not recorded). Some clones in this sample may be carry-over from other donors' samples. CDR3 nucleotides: TGTGCCAGCAGCTTATCGGACGGAACCACAGATACGCAGTATTTT. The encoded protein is CASSLSDGTTDTQYF.